These 10 T cell receptor beta chains were all obtained from the same sample, sequenced in a study of T-cell reconstitution after alpha-beta-depleted transplantation in children (dated by TCRdb to about 2016). Libraries were built with PCR. Reads for this sample came from an Illumina HiSeq 2500. TCR libraries were prepared with molecular barcoding, using unique molecular identifiers to normalize TCRbeta repertoire quantification. Clones were called with MiXCR by TCRdb after fastp trimmed the public reads at Q25, and only in-frame beta chains were retained. All rows with the same CDR3 protein become a single entry with the most common DNA and genes. Counted in this sample were some 500,000 distinct CDR3 sequences; approximately 20% of them appeared once. The top ten constitute roughly 3.3% of the sample. This sample comprised PBMCs from the stem cell graft donor, obtained from the stem cell graft. The origin of the receptors is a human donor who donated a stem cell graft to a child with acute lymphoblastic leukemia.

CDR3 in DNA: TGTGCCAGCAGCCCCGGGCCCGCGGGCACCGGGGAGCTGTTTTTT. This gives the protein CASSPGPAGTGELFF. This rearrangement joins TRBV11-2 to TRBJ2-2; possibly TRBD2 for D (5 bases). Between the trimmed V and J ends, which lost 5 bases and 4 bases, there was a span of 14 bases. The length of the CDR3 is 15 residues. Germline-derived CDR1 and CDR2 are SGHAT and FQNNGV.

This clonotype was counted at least ten times. The chain's CDR3 is CASSLVRHEQFF. The CDR3 DNA reads TGTGCCAGCAGCTTAGTCCGTCATGAGCAGTTCTTC. The rearrangement joins TRBV7-2 to TRBJ2-1; D is unresolved. Trimming took 1 base from V and 8 from J, leaving 6 bases between them. The CDR3 runs 12 residues. CDR1 and CDR2 (germline): SGHTA, FQGNSA.

The chain uses TRBV20-1 and TRBJ2-7; D call uncertain. The CDR3 is made up of 13 amino acids. V was pared by 3 bases and J by 3 bases, with 12 bases between. CDR1 is DFQATT, CDR2 SNEGSKA, per germline (reference sequence). This CDR3 reads CSAREWSLYEQYF. The CDR3 DNA sequence: TGCAGTGCTAGGGAGTGGTCCCTCTACGAGCAGTACTTC.

The chain joins TRBV6-1 to TRBJ2-3; 11 bases match TRBD2. V gave up 1 base and J gave up 5 bases; unmatched junction bases: 5. Germline-derived CDR1 and CDR2 are MNHNS and SASEGT. The CDR3 loop spans 16 amino acids. CDR3 bases: TGTGCCAGCAGTGAAGAGGTAGCGGGAGGGTTAGATACGCAGTATTTT. Translation gives CASSEEVAGGLDTQYF.

The rearrangement links TRBV10-2 to TRBJ2-7; D may correspond to TRBD1 or TRBD2 (5 bases each). Trimming cost V 8 bases and J 2 bases, with 10 bases left between them. CDR3 length equals 12 residues. Germline CDR1 is WSHSY and CDR2 is SAAADI. CDR3 in DNA: TGCGCCAGCCGGGACGTAGCCTACGAGCAGTACTTC. This sequence encodes CASRDVAYEQYF.

J is TRBJ2-1 and V is TRBV10-2; 7 bases are shared with TRBD1. From germline, CDR1 is WSHSY and CDR2 SAAADI. The ends lost 3 bases at V and 9 bases at J; junction bases unmatched: 5. The CDR3 consists of 13 residues. Here the CDR3 reads CASSDNPGGEQFF. The CDR3 DNA reads TGCGCCAGCAGTGACAATCCAGGGGGTGAGCAGTTCTTC.

The rearrangement joins TRBV6-1 to TRBJ2-5, with TRBD1 matching over 9 bases. CDR1 MNHNS and CDR2 SASEGT come from the germline V gene. With 9 bases clipped from V and 4 bases from J, the junction kept 0 bases outside the gene matches. This CDR3 comprises 11 residues. This CDR3 reads CARGQGETQYF. As DNA, the CDR3 is TGTGCCAGGGGACAGGGAGAGACCCAGTACTTC.

The genes are TRBV20-1 and TRBJ1-6; TRBD1 aligns across 10 bases. Germline trimming cut 3 bases from V and 0 bases from J; bases unmatched to any gene: 8. Germline V gives CDR1 DFQATT, CDR2 SNEGSKA (reference sequence). The CDR3 is 18 residues long. DNA of the CDR3: TGCAGTGCTAGCCAGGTTCGGACAGGGGGCTCCTATAATTCACCCCTCCACTTT. Its protein is CSASQVRTGGSYNSPLHF.

Here the CDR3 DNA reads TGCGCCAGCAGCTTGGACGTGACAGGGAACACCGGGGAGCTGTTTTTT. Translation: CASSLDVTGNTGELFF. The chain joins TRBV5-1 to TRBJ2-2; D is possibly TRBD1 (6 bases). The germline V gene encodes CDR1 SGHRS and CDR2 YFSETQ. The CDR3 is 16 residues long. V dropped 0 bases and J dropped 1 base, with 10 bases sitting between them.

Only a few counts were recorded for this clonotype. The rearrangement joins TRBV12-3 or TRBV12-4 to TRBJ2-3, with a possible D match to TRBD2 (5 bases). The CDR3 has 14 residues. The V end lost 5 bases, the J end lost 4 bases, and 13 bases lay between the germline ends. This CDR3 is CASSPPERADTQYF. The DNA for the CDR3 is TGTGCCAGCAGTCCCCCTGAGAGGGCAGATACGCAGTATTTT.